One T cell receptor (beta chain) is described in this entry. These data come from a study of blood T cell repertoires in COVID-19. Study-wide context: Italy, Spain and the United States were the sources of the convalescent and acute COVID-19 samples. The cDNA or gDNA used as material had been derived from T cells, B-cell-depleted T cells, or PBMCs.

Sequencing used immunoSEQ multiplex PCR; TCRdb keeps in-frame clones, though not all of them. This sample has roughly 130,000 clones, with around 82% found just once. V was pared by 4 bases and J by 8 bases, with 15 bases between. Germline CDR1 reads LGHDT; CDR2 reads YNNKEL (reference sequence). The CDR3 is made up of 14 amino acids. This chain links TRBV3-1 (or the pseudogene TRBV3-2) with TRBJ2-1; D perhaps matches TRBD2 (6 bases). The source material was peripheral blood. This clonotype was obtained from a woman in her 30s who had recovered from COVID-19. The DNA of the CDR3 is TGTGCCAGCAGCCCCCGGCGGGGTAGGGATGAGCAGTTCTTC. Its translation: CASSPRRGRDEQFF.